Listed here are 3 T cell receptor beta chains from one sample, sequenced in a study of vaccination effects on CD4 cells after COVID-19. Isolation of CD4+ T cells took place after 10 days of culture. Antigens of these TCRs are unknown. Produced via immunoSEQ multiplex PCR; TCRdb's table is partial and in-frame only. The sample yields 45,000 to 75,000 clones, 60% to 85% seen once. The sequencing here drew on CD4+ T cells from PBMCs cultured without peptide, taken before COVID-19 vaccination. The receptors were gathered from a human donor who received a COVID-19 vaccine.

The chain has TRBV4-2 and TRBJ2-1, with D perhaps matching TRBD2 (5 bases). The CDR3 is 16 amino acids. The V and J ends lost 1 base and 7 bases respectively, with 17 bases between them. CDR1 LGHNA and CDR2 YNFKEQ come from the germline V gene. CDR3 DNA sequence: TGTGCCAGCAGCCAAGTTCTTGGAGTCTCGGGGAATGAGCAGTTCTTC. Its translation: CASSQVLGVSGNEQFF.

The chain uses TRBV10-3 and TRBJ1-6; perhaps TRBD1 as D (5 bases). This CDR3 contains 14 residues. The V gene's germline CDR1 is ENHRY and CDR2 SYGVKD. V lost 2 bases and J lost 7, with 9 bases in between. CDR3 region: CAISEGDGNSPLHF. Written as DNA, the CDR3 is TGTGCCATCAGTGAGGGGGACGGCAATTCACCCCTCCACTTT.

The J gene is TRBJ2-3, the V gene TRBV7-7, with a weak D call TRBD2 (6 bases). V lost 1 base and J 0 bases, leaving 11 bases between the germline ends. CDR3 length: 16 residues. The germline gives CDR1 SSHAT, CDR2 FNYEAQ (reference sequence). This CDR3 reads CASSLGAGTSTDTQYF. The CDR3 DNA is TGTGCCAGCAGCTTAGGGGCGGGGACTAGCACAGATACGCAGTATTTT. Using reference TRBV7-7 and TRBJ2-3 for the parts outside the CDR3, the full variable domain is GAGVSQSPRYKVTKRGQDVTLRCDPISSHATLYWYQQALGQGPEFLTYFNYEAQPDKSGLPSDRFSAERPEGSISTLTIQRTEQRDSAMYRCASSLGAGTSTDTQYFGPGTRLTVL.